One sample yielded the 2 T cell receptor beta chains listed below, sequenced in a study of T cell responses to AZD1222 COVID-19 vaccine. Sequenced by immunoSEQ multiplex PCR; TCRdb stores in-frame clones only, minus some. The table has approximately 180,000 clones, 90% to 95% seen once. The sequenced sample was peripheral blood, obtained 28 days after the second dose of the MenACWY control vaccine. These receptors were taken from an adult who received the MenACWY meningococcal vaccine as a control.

CDR3 sequence reads: CASSAKGNDGYTF. The CDR3 DNA reads as TGTGCCAGCAGTGCCAAGGGTAACGACGGCTACACCTTC. The chain uses TRBV12-3 or TRBV12-4 and TRBJ1-2, with D unclear. The V end was cut by 5 bases, the J end by 8 bases, with 15 bases between. The CDR3 consists of 13 residues.

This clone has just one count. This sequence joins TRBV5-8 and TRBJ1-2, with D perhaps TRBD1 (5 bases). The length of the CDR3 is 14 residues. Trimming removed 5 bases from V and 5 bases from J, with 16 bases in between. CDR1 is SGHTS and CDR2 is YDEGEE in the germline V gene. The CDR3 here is CASRPGTPGYGYTF. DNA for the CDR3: TGTGCCAGCAGACCCGGGACTCCGGGGTATGGCTACACCTTC.